A few counts support the clone carrying this T cell receptor (beta chain). What it binds is unknown. This entry is derived from a study of PD-1 blockade in classical Hodgkin lymphoma. About the research overall: Administration of nivolumab to patients was at 3 mg/kg intravenously every 2 weeks.

The study's findings and limits: There remain no defined causes for the repertoire differences, which possibly reflect disease activity or prior therapy. At baseline, newly diagnosed patients reportedly showed less TCR diversity than healthy donors. Complete responders entered with baseline diversity on par with newly diagnosed patients, the results showed.

Every patient experienced relapse after autologous stem cell transplantation, and brentuximab vedotin exposure varied. The CDR3 spans 13 residues. Germline CDR1 reads GTSNPN; CDR2 reads SVGIG (reference sequence). V lost 7 bases and J lost 5; bases outside the gene matches: 10. Generated by immunoSEQ multiplex PCR, the TCRdb table keeps only in-frame clones and is missing some. The sample includes 75,000 to 100,000 clones, roughly 79% of them seen just once. The clonotype originates from a human donor with classical Hodgkin lymphoma. The sequenced sample was peripheral blood mononuclear cells (PBMCs), obtained before the second cycle of nivolumab. V usage is TRBV30 and J usage is TRBJ1-1, with TRBD1 matching 7 bases. The DNA of the CDR3 is TGTGCCTCCCGTGAGGGGGCAGTTACTGAAGCTTTCTTT. Its protein product is CASREGAVTEAFF.